This T cell receptor beta chain was obtained from a study of blood T cell repertoires in COVID-19. Study summary: Researchers got acute and convalescent COVID-19 samples from the United States, Italy and Spain.

Authors' processing steps: By means of reference gene primer amplification, nucleated cell counts were estimated. This table comes from immunoSEQ multiplex PCR, and its TCRdb copy is limited to in-frame clones, with some not included. Clone size and V and J calls were adopted from that table, with D and trimming inferred from the DNA. The sample has more than 110,000 clones; roughly four fifths are singletons. The V and J ends lost 6 bases and 2 bases respectively, with 19 bases between them. The CDR3 is 17 amino acids. From germline, CDR1 is SGHVS and CDR2 FQNEAQ. Sequencing used peripheral blood. The V call is TRBV7-8, the J call TRBJ1-4; D gene ambiguous. This TCR derives from a woman in her forties or fifties with active or convalescent COVID-19. CDR3 loop: CASRSSLRRGTNEKLFF. The CDR3 DNA follows: TGTGCCAGCAGGTCCTCACTAAGACGGGGTACTAATGAAAAACTGTTTTTT.